The 24 T cell receptor beta chains presented below share a single source sample, sequenced in a study of T-cell memory formation after mild COVID-19. TCRdb called the 5' RACE reads again in MiXCR, with one record for every CDR3 protein. The sample records about 470,000 distinct CDR3 sequences, about 20% being singletons. The sequenced sample consisted of PBMCs or a T cell subset sorted from them (not recorded which). All receptors derive from an adult woman who had mild COVID-19 (a few samples of this study predate the infection). Cell type and time point are not known.

The chain uses TRBV7-6 and TRBJ2-1; 12 bases match TRBD2. The trim removed 2 bases at V and 4 bases at J, leaving 3 bases unmatched. This CDR3 comprises 16 residues. Germline assignment: CDR1 SGHVS and CDR2 FNYEAQ. CDR3 coding DNA: TGTGCCAGCAGCTTACGGACTAGCGGGACTTACAATGAGCAGTTCTTC. Its protein product is CASSLRTSGTYNEQFF.

V is TRBV5-5 and J is TRBJ1-3; D call uncertain. The germline gives CDR1 SGHKS, CDR2 YYEKEE (reference sequence). Trimming took 2 bases from V and 0 from J, leaving 9 bases between them. This CDR3 is 15 amino acids long. The CDR3 nucleotides are TGTGCCAGCAGCTTCTCTCCCTCCTCTGGAAACACCATATATTTT. Encoded protein: CASSFSPSSGNTIYF.

V is TRBV5-4 and J is TRBJ2-1, with D perhaps being TRBD1 or TRBD2 (5 bases each). The CDR3 length is 16 residues. V was cut by 4 bases and J by 9 bases, with 23 bases left in between. Germline values: CDR1 SGHNT, CDR2 YYREEE (reference sequence). The CDR3 coding sequence is TGTGCCAGCAGCCGGCCCTTTGCAGGTTCGGGGCGTGAGCAGTTCTTC. Translating it yields CASSRPFAGSGREQFF.

This clonotype has a handful of counts. The chain has TRBV7-9 and TRBJ2-1; perhaps TRBD2 as D (5 bases). Deletions cut 5 bases from V and 6 bases from J, with 17 bases between. The CDR3 runs 15 residues. In germline, CDR1 is SEHNR, CDR2 FQNEAQ (reference sequence). In nucleotides, the CDR3 is TGTGCCAGCAGCCAAATCGGACTGGGCGGCAATGAGCAGTTCTTC. Encoded protein: CASSQIGLGGNEQFF.

This clonotype was seen many times. This sequence joins TRBV7-8 and TRBJ2-3; tentative D call: TRBD2 (6 bases). V was cut by 5 bases and J by 6 bases, with 18 bases left in between. Germline CDR1 and CDR2: SGHVS and FQNEAQ. This CDR3 has 15 amino acids. The CDR3, as DNA: TGTGCCAGCAGCCATAGCGGCTCAACGGGGGATACGCAGTATTTT. Protein sequence: CASSHSGSTGDTQYF.

The rearrangement uses TRBV21-1 and TRBJ1-4. TRBV21-1 is listed as a pseudogene. CDR3 size: 15 residues. The CDR3 reads CASSKRSRAREKLFF. CDR3 DNA: TGTGCCAGCAGCAAAAGAAGTAGGGCACGAGAAAAACTGTTTTTT.

CDR3 protein: CASVGGQGYGYTF. The DNA of the CDR3 is TGTGCCAGCGTCGGTGGACAGGGTTATGGCTACACCTTC. The chain is built from TRBV6-6 and TRBJ1-2, with TRBD1 matching over 8 bases. This CDR3 spans 13 amino acids. Germline trimming cut 8 bases from V and 5 bases from J; bases unmatched to any gene: 7. Germline V CDR1 and CDR2: MNHNY, SVGAGI (reference sequence).

CDR3 in DNA: TGCGCCAGCAGCTTTATGCCTACAGGTATCATCACTGAAGCTTTCTTT. Protein product: CASSFMPTGIITEAFF. This sequence joins TRBV5-1 and TRBJ1-1; perhaps TRBD1 as D (5 bases). V was pared by 2 bases and J by 4 bases, with 18 bases between. This CDR3 has 16 amino acids. Germline-derived CDR1 and CDR2 are SGHRS and YFSETQ.

This clonotype was recorded at least ten times. The chain is built from TRBV12-3 or TRBV12-4 and TRBJ2-2, with 9 bases lining up with TRBD1. V lost 7 bases, J lost 4 bases, and 7 bases stayed unmatched. This CDR3 is 15 amino acids long. The CDR3 sequence is CASTLGDRVTGELFF. The DNA of the CDR3 is TGTGCCAGCACCTTGGGGGACAGGGTCACCGGGGAGCTGTTTTTT.

This clonotype showed up just a few times. The rearrangement uses TRBV6-6 and TRBJ2-1; 12 nucleotides align to TRBD2. Germline CDR1 reads MNHNY; CDR2 reads SVGAGI (reference sequence). V was pared by 5 bases and J by 5 bases, with 4 bases of the junction left unmatched. CDR3 length: 15 amino acids. The CDR3 protein is CASSERLAGDNEQFF. The CDR3 bases are TGTGCCAGCAGTGAGAGACTAGCGGGAGACAATGAGCAGTTCTTC.

This chain uses TRBV20-1 with TRBJ1-6; D perhaps matches TRBD1 (5 bases). V was pared by 2 bases and J by 1 base, with 9 bases between. The CDR3 runs to 15 residues. From germline, CDR1 is DFQATT and CDR2 SNEGSKA (reference sequence). The CDR3 coding sequence is TGCAGTGCTAGAATGAGGGGTTCCTATAATTCACCCCTCCACTTT. This translates into CSARMRGSYNSPLHF.

The gene calls are TRBV6-2 or TRBV6-3 and TRBJ2-7; 9 positions agree with TRBD1. The CDR3 totals 14 residues. Germline CDR1 reads MNHEY; CDR2 reads SVGEGT. With V trimmed by 7 bases and J by 8 bases, 12 bases remained unmatched. The CDR3 loop is CASNDRDRVMKQYF. The DNA for the CDR3 is TGTGCCAGCAACGACCGGGACAGGGTCATGAAGCAGTACTTC.

This clonotype was seen a handful of times. The rearrangement uses TRBV12-3 or TRBV12-4 and TRBJ1-3, with D possibly being TRBD1 (5 bases). V was clipped by 6 bases and J by 0 bases, with 12 bases between them. The CDR3 totals 15 residues. The CDR3 protein is CASSLTAYSGNTIYF. The DNA of the CDR3 is TGTGCCAGCAGCTTGACAGCATACTCTGGAAACACCATATATTTT.

This clonotype was seen more than once but under ten times. The CDR3 reads CASSVRLAGSTDTQYF. CDR3 nucleotides: TGTGCCAGCAGCGTCCGACTAGCGGGCAGCACAGATACGCAGTATTTT. The chain couples TRBV3-1 to TRBJ2-3; 10 nucleotides agree with TRBD2. Germline V gene sequence: CDR1 LGHDT, CDR2 YNNKEL (reference sequence). There are 16 residues in the CDR3. Trimming took 5 bases from V and 0 from J; bases not matched to a gene: 5.

This rearrangement joins TRBV7-3 to TRBJ2-2; D gene uncertain. This CDR3 spans 15 amino acids. Trimming took 0 bases from V and 1 from J, leaving 6 bases between them. In germline, CDR1 is SGHTA, CDR2 FQGTGA. The CDR3 DNA reads TGTGCCAGCAGCTTAACAGGGATGAACACCGGGGAGCTGTTTTTT. It encodes CASSLTGMNTGELFF.

This clonotype was observed a few times. V usage is TRBV27 and J usage is TRBJ2-1, with 7 bases that match TRBD1. Germline loops: CDR1 MNHEY, CDR2 SMNVEV (reference sequence). V trimming: 2 bases; J trimming: 3 bases; junction bases outside the gene matches: 13. The CDR3 length is 18 residues. The CDR3 is CASSLNFLTGSYYNEQFF. The CDR3 DNA reads as TGTGCCAGCAGTTTAAATTTCTTGACAGGGTCTTACTACAATGAGCAGTTCTTC.

This clonotype was seen only a few times. This sequence joins TRBV6-2 or TRBV6-3 and TRBJ2-2; 7 nucleotides line up with TRBD1. The germline CDR1 and CDR2 sequences are MNHEY and SVGEGT. V was clipped by 2 bases and J by 4 bases; unmatched bases: 1. This CDR3 is built from 14 residues. CDR3 coding DNA: TGTGCCAGCAGTTACAGGGGGCTCACCGGGGAGCTGTTTTTT. Encoded protein: CASSYRGLTGELFF.

This clonotype was observed a handful of times. The chain recombines TRBV12-3 or TRBV12-4 with TRBJ2-3; D may correspond to TRBD1 or TRBD2 (6 bases each). There are 13 residues in the CDR3. Trimming cost V 8 bases and J 6 bases, with 15 bases left between them. CDR3 protein: CASRLIGGDTQYF. DNA for the CDR3: TGTGCCAGCCGCCTTATCGGGGGCGATACGCAGTATTTT.

This clonotype came up a few times. This chain links TRBV5-1 with TRBJ1-1; D gene ambiguous. The CDR3 runs 14 residues. V was cut by 0 bases and J by 6 bases, with 12 bases left in between. CDR1 SGHRS and CDR2 YFSETQ come from the germline V gene. In DNA, the CDR3 is TGCGCCAGCAGCTTGGACAGCCAAGAATCTGAAGCTTTCTTT. Translation gives CASSLDSQESEAFF.

A few counts support this clonotype. This chain connects TRBV12-3 or TRBV12-4 to TRBJ2-2; 8 bases match TRBD1. V shed 3 bases and J 4 bases; nucleotides not matched to a gene: 7. The CDR3 is 16 residues long. CDR3: CASSLRPTGVTGELFF. CDR3 DNA: TGTGCCAGCAGTTTGAGGCCGACAGGGGTCACCGGGGAGCTGTTTTTT.

This clonotype appeared a few times. This chain uses TRBV12-3 or TRBV12-4 with TRBJ2-5; the match to TRBD1 covers 9 bases. This CDR3 comprises 14 residues. Unmatched junction bases numbered 0, after V lost 0 bases and J lost 4 bases. The CDR3 reads CASSLADRGETQYF. CDR3 DNA sequence: TGTGCCAGCAGTTTAGCGGACAGGGGAGAGACCCAGTACTTC.

The chain combines TRBV4-2 with TRBJ1-1; possible D gene TRBD1, 6 bases. The V gene's germline CDR1 is LGHNA and CDR2 YNFKEQ. The CDR3 runs to 16 residues. V lost 0 bases and J 5 bases, leaving 16 bases between the germline ends. The CDR3 spells CASSQDLGGRRTEAFF. CDR3 DNA: TGTGCCAGCAGCCAAGATTTGGGGGGGCGCCGGACTGAAGCTTTCTTT.

The V gene is TRBV4-1, the J gene TRBJ1-2; 8 bases line up with TRBD1. The germline CDR1 and CDR2 sequences are MGHRA and YSYEKL. CDR3 length equals 15 residues. Germline trimming cut 0 bases from V and 5 bases from J; bases unmatched to any gene: 5. The CDR3 spells CASSQDHDRGYGYTF. The CDR3, as DNA: TGCGCCAGCAGCCAAGATCATGACAGGGGATATGGCTACACCTTC.

This clonotype has a handful of counts. The genes are TRBV5-1 and TRBJ2-1; 12 bases align to TRBD2. This CDR3 region has 16 residues. V lost 4 bases to trimming and J lost 6 bases; unmatched junction nucleotides: 8. Germline-derived CDR1 and CDR2 are SGHRS and YFSETQ. CDR3: CASSVTTSGGSNEQFF. In DNA form, the CDR3 reads TGCGCCAGCAGCGTGACGACTAGCGGGGGAAGCAATGAGCAGTTCTTC.